These 22 T cell receptor beta chains were sequenced from one sample in a study of CD8 T cells in Susac syndrome. With random hexamers, about 0.5 to 1 ug RNA was reverse transcribed. TCRdb independently ran MiXCR on the immunoSEQ multiplex PCR reads; one entry per CDR3 protein. The repertoire holds some 120,000 distinct CDR3 sequences, with 91% as singletons. Sequenced: CD8+ T cells from PBMCs. These receptors all stem from a human donor with multiple sclerosis.

This sequence joins TRBV19 and TRBJ1-5; D remains ambiguous. Germline CDR1 reads LNHDA; CDR2 reads SQIVND (reference sequence). The CDR3 extends over 15 amino acids. V was clipped by 5 bases and J by 0 bases, with 11 bases between them. CDR3 protein: CASSPQTDSNQPQHF. CDR3 DNA sequence: TGTGCCAGTAGTCCTCAGACGGATAGCAATCAGCCCCAGCATTTT.

The chain joins TRBV12-3 or TRBV12-4 to TRBJ1-5; D may be TRBD1 (5 bases). V shed 4 bases and J shed 2 bases, with 9 bases lying between them. CDR3 length equals 14 residues. CDR3 coding DNA: TGTGCCAGCAGTTCAAGAGGGGGCAATCAGCCCCAGCATTTT. It encodes CASSSRGGNQPQHF.

The rearrangement links TRBV7-9 to TRBJ1-2; D gene unclear. This CDR3 region has 15 residues. V was pared by 3 bases and J by 2 bases, with 13 bases between. Germline V gives CDR1 SEHNR, CDR2 FQNEAQ (reference sequence). DNA for the CDR3: TGTGCCAGCAGCTTTAGTGGTGGAGACAACTATGGCTACACCTTC. Translation: CASSFSGGDNYGYTF.

The chain couples TRBV13 to TRBJ2-7; D not resolved. Between the trimmed V and J ends, which lost 4 bases and 6 bases, there was a span of 10 bases. From germline, CDR1 is PRHDT and CDR2 FYEKMQ (reference sequence). The CDR3 consists of 12 residues. CDR3 in DNA: TGTGCCAGCAGCTGGAGTAGAAGCGAGCAGTACTTC. It specifies CASSWSRSEQYF. Full variable domain (missing parts from reference TRBV13 and TRBJ2-7): AAGVIQSPRHLIKEKRETATLKCYPIPRHDTVYWYQQGPGQDPQFLISFYEKMQSDKGSIPDRFSAQQFSDYHSELNMSSLELGDSALYFCASSWSRSEQYFGPGTRLTVT.

The V gene is TRBV5-1, the J gene TRBJ1-1; a possible D gene is TRBD1 (5 bases). Germline V gene lookup returns CDR1 SGHRS and CDR2 YFSETQ. With 3 bases removed from V and 4 bases from J, the gap between germline ends came to 16 bases. CDR3 length: 15 residues. CDR3 nucleotide sequence: TGCGCCAGCAGCTATCTAATGGGTGGGGGCACTGAAGCTTTCTTT. This codes for CASSYLMGGGTEAFF.

The rearrangement joins TRBV27 to TRBJ2-3; D might be TRBD1 or TRBD2, each matching 6 bases. CDR1 is MNHEY, CDR2 SMNVEV, per germline (reference sequence). This CDR3 contains 15 residues. Trimming took off 1 base at V and 9 bases at J, with 17 bases between the two ends. CDR3 nucleotide sequence: TGTGCCAGCAGTTTATTGGAGGGGACACACTTCACGCAGTATTTT. This gives the protein CASSLLEGTHFTQYF.

This chain uses TRBV29-1 with TRBJ2-7, with D possibly TRBD2 on 5 matching bases. CDR1 is SQVTM, CDR2 ANQGSEA, per germline. The CDR3 extends over 12 amino acids. Trimming removed 6 bases at V and 3 bases at J, with 12 bases between. The CDR3 here is CSVGEGLYEQYF. CDR3 coding DNA: TGCAGCGTGGGTGAGGGCCTCTACGAGCAGTACTTC.

The V gene is TRBV28, the J gene TRBJ2-7; D is possibly TRBD1 or TRBD2 (5 bases each). The CDR3 covers 13 residues. V lost 6 bases and J 8 bases, leaving 17 bases between the germline ends. Germline loops: CDR1 MDHEN, CDR2 SYDVKM. The CDR3, as DNA: TGTGCCAGCAGCCCGGCGTTGGGGGTGAAGCAGTACTTC. Encoded protein: CASSPALGVKQYF.

The V and J genes are TRBV27 and TRBJ2-7, with a possible D match to TRBD1 (6 bases). The ends were cut back, 8 bases at V and 2 bases at J, with 13 bases in the middle. Germline V gives CDR1 MNHEY, CDR2 SMNVEV (reference sequence). The CDR3 runs 13 residues. For the CDR3, the DNA is TGTGCCAGCGGAAGACAGGCCCCCTACGAGCAGTACTTC. Protein: CASGRQAPYEQYF.

V and J are TRBV7-9 and TRBJ2-7, with D perhaps given as TRBD1 or TRBD2 (5 bases each). V shed 7 bases and J shed 3 bases, with 13 bases lying between them. The length of the CDR3 is 13 residues. The germline V gene encodes CDR1 SEHNR and CDR2 FQNEAQ (reference sequence). CDR3 protein: CASTPGSFYEQYF. The CDR3 region has the DNA TGTGCCAGCACCCCAGGGAGCTTCTACGAGCAGTACTTC.

This clonotype turned up a few times. J is TRBJ1-1 and V is TRBV2; D not resolved. CDR3 length: 12 amino acids. Per the germline V gene, CDR1 is SNHLY and CDR2 is FYNNEI. Between the trimmed V and J ends, which lost 7 bases and 5 bases, there was a span of 11 bases. CDR3 region: CASTRGWTEAFF. The CDR3 DNA reads as TGTGCCAGCACTCGAGGGTGGACTGAAGCTTTCTTT.

This clonotype occurred a few times. The chain carries TRBV27 and TRBJ2-2; D not resolved. This CDR3 region has 12 residues. Germline-derived CDR1 and CDR2 are MNHEY and SMNVEV (reference sequence). The V gene lost 6 bases and the J gene lost 3 bases, with 5 bases spanning the gap. For the CDR3, the DNA is TGTGCCAGCAGACTGTACACCGGGGAGCTGTTTTTT. It is translated as CASRLYTGELFF.

The chain is built from TRBV29-1 and TRBJ2-5; D might be TRBD1 (6 bases). CDR1 and CDR2 (germline): SQVTM, ANQGSEA. Trimming removed 4 bases from V and 5 bases from J, with 23 bases in between. The CDR3 loop spans 16 amino acids. The DNA for the CDR3 is TGCAGCGTTGTTAGAGGTGTGGGGGCGCGTGGCGAGACCCAGTACTTC. Its protein product is CSVVRGVGARGETQYF. Using reference TRBV29-1 and TRBJ2-5 for the parts outside the CDR3, the full variable domain is SAVISQKPSRDICQRGTSLTIQCQVDSQVTMMFWYRQQPGQSLTLIATANQGSEATYESGFVIDKFPISRPNLTFSTLTVSNMSPEDSSIYLCSVVRGVGARGETQYFGPGTRLLVL.

The chain uses TRBV5-4 and TRBJ1-5, with TRBD1 as a possible D gene (5 bases). Germline V gives CDR1 SGHNT, CDR2 YYREEE (reference sequence). Trimming took 2 bases from V and 7 from J, leaving 10 bases between them. CDR3 length equals 13 residues. The CDR3 here is CASSFGGDQPQHF. CDR3 nucleotide sequence: TGTGCCAGCAGCTTCGGTGGGGACCAGCCCCAGCATTTT.

The chain employs TRBV20-1 and TRBJ2-1; 7 bases line up with TRBD2. V shed 1 base and J 3 bases; nucleotides not matched to a gene: 3. The V gene's germline CDR1 is DFQATT and CDR2 SNEGSKA (reference sequence). The CDR3 length is 14 residues. The DNA of the CDR3 is TGCAGTGCTAGAGGGACTAGTAGCTACAATGAGCAGTTCTTC. This encodes CSARGTSSYNEQFF.

This chain connects TRBV28 to TRBJ2-3; TRBD1 aligns across 7 bases. The germline V gene encodes CDR1 MDHEN and CDR2 SYDVKM. This CDR3 comprises 15 residues. The V gene end was trimmed by 6 bases and the J gene end by 1 base; junction bases not matched to a gene: 7. CDR3: CASSPTGDRTDTQYF. In DNA form, the CDR3 reads TGTGCCAGCAGCCCCACAGGGGACCGCACAGATACGCAGTATTTT.

V gene TRBV11-1 combines with J gene TRBJ1-1, with TRBD1 as a possible D gene (6 bases). This CDR3 has 18 residues. V was pared by 5 bases and J by 3 bases, with 25 bases between. Germline loops: CDR1 SGHAT, CDR2 FQDESV (reference sequence). CDR3: CASSAGAGGWGIDTEAFF. CDR3 sequence (DNA): TGTGCCAGCAGCGCGGGGGCCGGAGGGTGGGGAATCGACACTGAAGCTTTCTTT.

V usage is TRBV6-1 and J usage is TRBJ2-1; 8 positions match TRBD2. Per germline, CDR1 MNHNS and CDR2 SASEGT. Trimming cost V 4 bases and J 5 bases; bases outside gene matches: 13. The CDR3 extends over 17 amino acids. The CDR3 DNA follows: TGTGCCAGCAGTGGTCTAGCGGGCGCGGGGGGTGACAATGAGCAGTTCTTC. Translation: CASSGLAGAGGDNEQFF.

This clonotype was recorded once. V and J are TRBV4-1 and TRBJ2-7, with 13 bases fitting TRBD2. With V trimmed by 2 bases and J by 4 bases, 5 bases remained unmatched. Germline CDR1 is MGHRA and CDR2 is YSYEKL. This CDR3 spans 16 amino acids. CDR3 amino acids: CASSQRTSGSLYEQYF. Written as DNA, the CDR3 is TGCGCCAGCAGCCAACGGACTAGCGGGAGTCTTTACGAGCAGTACTTC.

This clonotype was observed a single time. The CDR3 DNA is TGCGCCAGCAGCCAAGATCGGCCCTACAATGAGCAGTTCTTC. Protein product: CASSQDRPYNEQFF. The J gene is TRBJ2-1, the V gene TRBV4-3; D gene unclear. V was shortened by 0 bases and J by 2 bases, with 5 bases between the two germline ends. In germline, CDR1 is LGHNA, CDR2 YSLEER. This CDR3 has 14 amino acids.

The rearrangement joins TRBV2 to TRBJ2-2, with 7 bases that match TRBD2. CDR1 is SNHLY, CDR2 FYNNEI, per germline. CDR3 length equals 15 residues. The V segment lost 3 bases and the J segment 4 bases; nucleotides outside the gene matches: 5. The CDR3 coding sequence is TGTGCCAGCAGTGACGGCGGGAGAGGCACCGGGGAGCTGTTTTTT. Amino acid sequence: CASSDGGRGTGELFF.

This chain uses TRBV12-3 or TRBV12-4 with TRBJ2-2; D ambiguous. Trimming removed 10 bases at V and 6 bases at J, with 15 bases between. This CDR3 region has 13 residues. In DNA form, the CDR3 reads TGTGCCACGACCGGTGGGGATTCCGGGGAGCTGTTTTTT. This sequence encodes CATTGGDSGELFF.